The T cell receptor beta chain described here comes from a study of T cells in Graves' hyperthyroidism and ophthalmopathy. The CDR3 spans 14 residues. Germline CDR1 and CDR2: SNHLY and FYNNEI. Germline trimming cut 6 bases from V and 0 bases from J; bases unmatched to any gene: 3. RNA transcripts served as the template for amplifying TCR beta CDR3 regions. With the HTBI primer set, the TCR CDR3 went through a first round of RT-PCR. Each CDR3 protein is one row after TCRdb ran MiXCR on the multiplex PCR reads. The sample lists 450,000 to 700,000 distinct CDR3 sequences, 40% to 55% occurring once. This chain links TRBV2 with TRBJ2-7; 9 bases line up with TRBD1. The sequenced sample was peripheral blood or thyroid tissue (not recorded which). The sequence was obtained from an adult woman with Graves' disease, either hyperthyroidism or ophthalmopathy (not recorded which). The CDR3 protein is CASRNRGLSYEQYF. For the CDR3, the DNA is TGTGCCAGCAGAAACAGGGGGCTCTCCTACGAGCAGTACTTC.